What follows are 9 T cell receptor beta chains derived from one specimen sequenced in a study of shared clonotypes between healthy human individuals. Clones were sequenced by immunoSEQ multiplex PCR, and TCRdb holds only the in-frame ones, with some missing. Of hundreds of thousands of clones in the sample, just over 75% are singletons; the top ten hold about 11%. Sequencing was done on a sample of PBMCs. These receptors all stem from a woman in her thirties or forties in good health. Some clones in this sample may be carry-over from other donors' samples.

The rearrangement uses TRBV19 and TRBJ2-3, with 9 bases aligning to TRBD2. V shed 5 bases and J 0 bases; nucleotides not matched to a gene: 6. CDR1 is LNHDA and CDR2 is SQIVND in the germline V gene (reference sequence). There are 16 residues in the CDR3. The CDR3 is CASSFRTSASTDTQYF. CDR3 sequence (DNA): TGTGCCAGTAGTTTCCGGACTAGCGCCAGCACAGATACGCAGTATTTT.

The CDR3 nucleotides read TGCGCCAGCAGCGGGACGGGACAACCTAATGAAAAACTGTTTTTT. Its translation is CASSGTGQPNEKLFF. The V call is TRBV5-1, the J call TRBJ1-4; weak D call: TRBD1 (6 bases). V was shortened by 4 bases and J by 3 bases, with 13 bases between the two germline ends. This CDR3 comprises 15 residues. Germline CDR1 reads SGHRS; CDR2 reads YFSETQ.

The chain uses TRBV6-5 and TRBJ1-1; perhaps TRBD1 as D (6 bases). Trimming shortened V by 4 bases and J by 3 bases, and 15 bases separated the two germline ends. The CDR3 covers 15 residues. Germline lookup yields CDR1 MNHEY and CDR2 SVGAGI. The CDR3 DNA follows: TGTGCCAGCAGTTCCTCGTACAGGGTGGACACTGAAGCTTTCTTT. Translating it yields CASSSSYRVDTEAFF.

CDR3 DNA: TGTGCCAGTCTACCCCGAGGGACCCTTAACTATGGCTACACCTTC. It translates to CASLPRGTLNYGYTF. The V call is TRBV19, the J call TRBJ1-2; maybe TRBD1 (5 bases). CDR1 and CDR2 (germline): LNHDA, SQIVND (reference sequence). CDR3 size: 15 residues. V lost 8 bases to trimming and J lost 1 base, with 17 bases between them.

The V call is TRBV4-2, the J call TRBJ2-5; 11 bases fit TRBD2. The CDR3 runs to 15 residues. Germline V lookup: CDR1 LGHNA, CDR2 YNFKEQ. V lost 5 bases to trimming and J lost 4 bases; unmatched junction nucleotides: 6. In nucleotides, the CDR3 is TGTGCCAGCAGCTTTACTAGCGGGAGCCCAGAGACCCAGTACTTC. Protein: CASSFTSGSPETQYF.

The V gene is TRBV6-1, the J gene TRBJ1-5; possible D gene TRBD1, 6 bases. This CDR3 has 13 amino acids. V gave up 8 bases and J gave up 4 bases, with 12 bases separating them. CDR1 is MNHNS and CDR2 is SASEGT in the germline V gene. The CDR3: CASEDSRNQPQHF. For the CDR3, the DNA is TGTGCCAGCGAGGACAGCCGAAATCAGCCCCAGCATTTT.

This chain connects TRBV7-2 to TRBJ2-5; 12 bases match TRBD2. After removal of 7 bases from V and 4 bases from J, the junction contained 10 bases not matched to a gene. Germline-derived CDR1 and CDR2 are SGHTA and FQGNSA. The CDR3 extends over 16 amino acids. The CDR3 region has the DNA TGTGCCAGCACCCGGGCCCTAGCGGGAGGGATAGAGACCCAGTACTTC. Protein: CASTRALAGGIETQYF.

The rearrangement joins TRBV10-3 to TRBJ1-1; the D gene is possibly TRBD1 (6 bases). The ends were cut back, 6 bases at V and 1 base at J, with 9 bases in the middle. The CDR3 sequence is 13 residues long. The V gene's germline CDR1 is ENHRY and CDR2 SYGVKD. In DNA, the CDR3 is TGTGCCATCAGGACAGGAACGAACACTGAAGCTTTCTTT. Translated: CAIRTGTNTEAFF.

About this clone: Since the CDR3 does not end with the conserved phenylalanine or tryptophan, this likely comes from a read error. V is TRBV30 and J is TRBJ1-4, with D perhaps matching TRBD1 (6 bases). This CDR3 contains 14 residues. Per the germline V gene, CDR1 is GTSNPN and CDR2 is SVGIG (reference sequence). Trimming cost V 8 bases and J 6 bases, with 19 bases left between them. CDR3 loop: CAVTPGAVDEKLFL. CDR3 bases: TGTGCCGTAACCCCAGGGGCTGTCGATGAAAAACTGTTTCTT.